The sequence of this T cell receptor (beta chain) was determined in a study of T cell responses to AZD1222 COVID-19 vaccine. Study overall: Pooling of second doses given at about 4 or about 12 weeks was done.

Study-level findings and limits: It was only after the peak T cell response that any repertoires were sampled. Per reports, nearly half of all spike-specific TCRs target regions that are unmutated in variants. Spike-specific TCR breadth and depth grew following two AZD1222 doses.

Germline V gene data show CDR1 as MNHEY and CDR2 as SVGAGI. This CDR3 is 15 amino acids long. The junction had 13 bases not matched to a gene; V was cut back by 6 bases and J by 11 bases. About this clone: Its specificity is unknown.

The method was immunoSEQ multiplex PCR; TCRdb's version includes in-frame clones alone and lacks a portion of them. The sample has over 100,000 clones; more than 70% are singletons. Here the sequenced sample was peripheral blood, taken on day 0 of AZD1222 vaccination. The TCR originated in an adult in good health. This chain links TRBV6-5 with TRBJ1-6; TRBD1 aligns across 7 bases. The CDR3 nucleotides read TGTGCCAGCAGACCATCACAGGGGACGGCGGCACCCCTCCACTTT. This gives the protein CASRPSQGTAAPLHF.